This is a list of T cell receptor beta chains from one sample in a study of regulatory T cells in long-lasting Graves disease. TCRdb reanalysed the multiplex PCR reads using MiXCR and keeps one entry per CDR3 protein. The sample has approximately 230,000 distinct CDR3 sequences, 18% seen once. Source: peripheral blood mononuclear cells (PBMCs), taken at new diagnosis, from a patient treated with antithyroid drugs. All receptors derive from a female donor with Graves disease. Each CDR3 is given with its conserved first and last residue. The D gene is left open where the match is weak. Clone size is given for some rows only: seen once, a few or many times, or a class if the clone is expanded.

v_call	clone_size	j_call	d_call	cdr3_nt	cdr3_aa
TRBV28	.	TRBJ2-2	TRBD2	TGTGCCAGCAGTTCCGGACTAGCGGGAGTGAGGACCGGGGAGCTGTTTTTT	CASSSGLAGVRTGELFF
TRBV28	.	TRBJ2-6	.	TGTGCCAGCAGTTCCTACTGGACAGCAGACAGCTCTGGGGCCAACGTCCTGACTTTC	CASSSYWTADSSGANVLTF
TRBV20-1	many	TRBJ2-3	TRBD2	TGCAGTGCTAGAGATTGGGGACTAGCGGACTCAGACACGCAGTATTTT	CSARDWGLADSDTQYF
TRBV11-3	many	TRBJ2-1	.	TGTGCCAGCAGCCCCTCACAGATTCACAATGAGCAGTTCTTC	CASSPSQIHNEQFF
TRBV29-1	many	TRBJ2-2	.	TGCAGCGGATTATACACCGGGGAGCTGTTTTTT	CSGLYTGELFF
TRBV7-9	many	TRBJ2-7	.	TGTGCCAGCAGGGGGGAGACCTACGAGCAGTACTTC	CASRGETYEQYF
TRBV6-1	many	TRBJ1-1	.	TGTGCCAGTCGGGACCTCCTGGGCGGGAACACTGAAGCTTTCTTT	CASRDLLGGNTEAFF
TRBV7-9	many	TRBJ2-2	.	TGTGCCAGCAGCTCCGATCGACATAACACCGGGGAGCTGTTTTTT	CASSSDRHNTGELFF
TRBV20-1	few	TRBJ2-7	TRBD2	TGCAGTGCGGCTAGCGGGAGGACCTACGAGCAGTACTTC	CSAASGRTYEQYF
TRBV27	many	TRBJ1-3	.	TGTGCCAGCAGAAACCACTCTGGAAACACCATATATTTT	CASRNHSGNTIYF
TRBV3-1	many	TRBJ2-2	.	TGTGCCAGCAGCCAAGGCCGAATAGGGATGTCCACCGGGGAGCTGTTTTTT	CASSQGRIGMSTGELFF
TRBV24-1	many	TRBJ2-1	.	TGTGCCACCAGTGATTTGACAGGTCCGAGCTCCTACAATGAGCAGTTCTTC	CATSDLTGPSSYNEQFF
TRBV6-5	few	TRBJ2-2	TRBD1	TGTGCCAGCAGTTACTCTTGGACAGGGGGCTTCGGCACCGGGGAGCTGTTTTTT	CASSYSWTGGFGTGELFF
TRBV6-2/TRBV6-3	many	TRBJ1-5	.	TGTGCCACCCGGATGCTAAATAGCAATCAGCCCCAGCATTTT	CATRMLNSNQPQHF
TRBV2	many	TRBJ2-7	.	TGTGCCAGCAGTGAATCGTCGGCGGACCGGGATGTGGAGCAGTACTTC	CASSESSADRDVEQYF
TRBV28	many	TRBJ2-5	.	TGTGCCAGCAATTACCCGGGTGGAGAGACCCAGTACTTC	CASNYPGGETQYF
TRBV24-1	many	TRBJ2-3	TRBD2	TGTGCCACAAGCGCGGGGGCGGGAGGAACAGATACGCAGTATTTT	CATSAGAGGTDTQYF
TRBV18	many	TRBJ2-7	.	TGTGCCAGCTCCCCGCGGCAGGGCAGAATTTTTGGGCAGTACTTC	CASSPRQGRIFGQYF
TRBV12-3/TRBV12-4	many	TRBJ2-1	TRBD2	TGTGCCAGCAGTGGCTTAGCGGGAGTACAGGGAAATGAGCAGTTCTTC	CASSGLAGVQGNEQFF
TRBV19	few	TRBJ2-3	.	TGTGCCAGTAGTATGTGGGGGAGTGGGGGTTTCGCAGATACGCAGTATTTT	CASSMWGSGGFADTQYF
TRBV2	.	TRBJ2-2	.	TGTGCCAGCAGTTTGAGGCCCACCGGGGAGCTGTTTTTT	CASSLRPTGELFF
TRBV10-2	.	TRBJ2-2	.	TGCGCCAGCAGGGCCGGGACCCAGTCTGGGGAGCTGTTTTTT	CASRAGTQSGELFF
TRBV2	many	TRBJ2-1	.	TGTGCCAGCAGTGAAGCATTGGACACCTACAATGAGCAGTTCTTC	CASSEALDTYNEQFF
TRBV6-1	many	TRBJ1-3	.	TGTGCCAGCAGTCCATCCTGGGGGGCCGCTGGAAACACCATATATTTT	CASSPSWGAAGNTIYF
TRBV9	few	TRBJ2-7	TRBD2	TGTGCCAGCAGCGTAGAAGCGGGAGGGCTCGGCGAGCAGTACTTC	CASSVEAGGLGEQYF
TRBV28	many	TRBJ1-5	.	TGTGCCAGCAGTCGGAATCAGCCCCAGCATTTT	CASSRNQPQHF
TRBV12-3/TRBV12-4	many	TRBJ1-2	.	TGTGCCAGCAGCCCCGACAGTACTAACTATGGCTACACCTTC	CASSPDSTNYGYTF
TRBV25-1	many	TRBJ2-7	.	TGTGCCAGCAGTGAATCCACCACATGGAACGAGCAGTACTTC	CASSESTTWNEQYF
TRBV30	many	TRBJ1-3	.	TGTGCCTGGAGTGTAGGTCACACCATATATTTT	CAWSVGHTIYF
TRBV24-1	many	TRBJ2-2	.	TGTGCCACCAGCCGGTTCACCGGGGAGCTGTTTTTT	CATSRFTGELFF
TRBV20-1	many	TRBJ2-1	TRBD1	TGCAGTGCTAGGGCGGGACAGGGAATCAATGAGCAGTTCTTC	CSARAGQGINEQFF
TRBV9	many	TRBJ1-2	TRBD1	TGTGCCAGCAGCGTAGAGGGACAGGGAAGAGGCTACACCTTC	CASSVEGQGRGYTF
TRBV11-2	many	TRBJ1-2	.	TGTGCCAGCAGCAAAGCGGAAGACAACTATGGCTACACCTTC	CASSKAEDNYGYTF
TRBV20-1	many	TRBJ2-7	TRBD2	TGCAGTGCTACCAGCGGGAGGACCTGGGAGCAGTACTTC	CSATSGRTWEQYF
TRBV29-1	many	TRBJ2-5	.	TGCAGCGTTGTTGGGGGGCGTGGAGAGACCCAGTACTTC	CSVVGGRGETQYF
TRBV2	many	TRBJ2-3	TRBD1	TGTGCCAGCAGCCCACAGGGGTCAGGTTTGCAGTATTTT	CASSPQGSGLQYF
TRBV6-1	many	TRBJ2-1	TRBD2	TGTGCCAGCGGTCCTAGCGGGAGCGGGAATGAGCAGTTCTTC	CASGPSGSGNEQFF
TRBV7-3	many	TRBJ2-1	TRBD2	TGTGCCAGCAGCTTAAAACCCTCTCTAGCGGGAGTCCCCCTAAATGAGCAGTTCTTC	CASSLKPSLAGVPLNEQFF
TRBV6-1	few	TRBJ1-4	.	TGTGCCAGCAGTGCCTCCGGGTCCCAGGACGGAAAACTGTTTTTT	CASSASGSQDGKLFF
TRBV28	.	TRBJ2-7	TRBD2	TGTGCCAGCAGTTTGACTAGCGGGAGGGCCTACGAGCAGTACTTC	CASSLTSGRAYEQYF
TRBV20-1	many	TRBJ2-4	.	TGCAGTGCTAGCCCCGGGGGCCTCGGGAGTGGGGGTGGCAAAAACATTCAGTACTTC	CSASPGGLGSGGGKNIQYF
TRBV12-3/TRBV12-4	many	TRBJ2-2	TRBD2	TGTGCCGACGGGCGACTACTAGCGGGAGGGACCGGGGAGCTGTTTTTT	CADGRLLAGGTGELFF